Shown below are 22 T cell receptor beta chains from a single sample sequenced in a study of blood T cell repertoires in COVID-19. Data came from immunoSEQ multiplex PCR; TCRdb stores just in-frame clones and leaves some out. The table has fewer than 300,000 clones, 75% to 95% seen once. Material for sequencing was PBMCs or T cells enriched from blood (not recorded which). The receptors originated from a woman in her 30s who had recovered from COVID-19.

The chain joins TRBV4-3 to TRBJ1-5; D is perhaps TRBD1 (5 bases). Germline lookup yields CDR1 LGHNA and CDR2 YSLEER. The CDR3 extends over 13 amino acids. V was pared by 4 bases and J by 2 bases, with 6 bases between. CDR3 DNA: TGCGCCAGCAGCCCACAGGGCAATCAGCCCCAGCATTTT. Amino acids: CASSPQGNQPQHF.

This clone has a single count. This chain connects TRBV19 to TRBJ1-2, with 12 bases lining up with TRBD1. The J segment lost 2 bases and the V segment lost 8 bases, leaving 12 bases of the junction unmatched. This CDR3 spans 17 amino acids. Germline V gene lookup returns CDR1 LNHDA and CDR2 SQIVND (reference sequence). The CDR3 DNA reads TGTGCCAGTTTAAAGGGACAGGGGGCTGTCTCCAACTATGGCTACACCTTC. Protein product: CASLKGQGAVSNYGYTF.

The chain's CDR3 is CASTPLSEILNTEAFF. In DNA form, the CDR3 reads TGTGCCAGCACCCCTTTATCCGAGATTTTGAACACTGAAGCTTTCTTT. The chain links TRBV28 to TRBJ1-1, with D unresolved. V shed 7 bases and J shed 0 bases, with 18 bases lying between them. CDR3 length equals 16 residues. Per the germline V gene, CDR1 is MDHEN and CDR2 is SYDVKM.

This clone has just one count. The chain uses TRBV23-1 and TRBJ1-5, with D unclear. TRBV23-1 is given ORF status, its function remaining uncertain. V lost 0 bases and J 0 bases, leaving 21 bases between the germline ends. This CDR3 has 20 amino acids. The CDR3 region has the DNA TGCGCCAGCAGTCAATCCGCTGGGCCATGCCCGTCCTATAGCAATCAGCCCCAGCATTTT. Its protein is CASSQSAGPCPSYSNQPQHF.

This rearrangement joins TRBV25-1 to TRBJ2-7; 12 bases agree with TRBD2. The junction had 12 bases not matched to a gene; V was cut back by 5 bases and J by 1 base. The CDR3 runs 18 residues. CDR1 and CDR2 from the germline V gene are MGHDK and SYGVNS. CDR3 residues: CASSPSPTSGSWSYEQYF. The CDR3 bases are TGTGCCAGCAGTCCAAGTCCGACTAGCGGGAGCTGGTCCTACGAGCAGTACTTC.

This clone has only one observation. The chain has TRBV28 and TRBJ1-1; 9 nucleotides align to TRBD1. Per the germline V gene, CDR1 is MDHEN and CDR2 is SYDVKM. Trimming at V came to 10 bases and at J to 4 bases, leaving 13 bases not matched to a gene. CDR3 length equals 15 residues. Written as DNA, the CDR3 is TGTGCCACAGATGGGACAGGGAAGTTGGCCACTGAAGCTTTCTTT. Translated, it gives CATDGTGKLATEAFF.

Here the CDR3 DNA reads TGTGCCAGCAGTTACTCGAGTCTCTCCGCCTACGAGCAGTACTTC. Its translation: CASSYSSLSAYEQYF. The chain has TRBV6-5 and TRBJ2-7; D is unresolved. V lost 0 bases to trimming and J lost 2 bases, with 11 bases between them. CDR3 length: 15 amino acids. Germline CDR1 MNHEY, CDR2 SVGAGI.

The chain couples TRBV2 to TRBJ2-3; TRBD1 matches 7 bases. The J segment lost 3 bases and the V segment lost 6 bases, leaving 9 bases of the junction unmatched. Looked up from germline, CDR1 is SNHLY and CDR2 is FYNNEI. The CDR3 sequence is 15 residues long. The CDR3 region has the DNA TGTGCCAGCAGCCTGGACAGGTGGGGAACAGATACGCAGTATTTT. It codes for CASSLDRWGTDTQYF.

The CDR3 DNA is TGTGCCAGCAGCCCCCGAGCGGGACCGTACAATGAGCAGTTCTTC. Translated, it gives CASSPRAGPYNEQFF. The chain links TRBV5-6 to TRBJ2-1; TRBD2 matches at 7 bases. CDR1 SGHDT and CDR2 YYEEEE come from the germline V gene. V lost 4 bases and J lost 4; bases outside the gene matches: 8. This CDR3 has 15 residues.

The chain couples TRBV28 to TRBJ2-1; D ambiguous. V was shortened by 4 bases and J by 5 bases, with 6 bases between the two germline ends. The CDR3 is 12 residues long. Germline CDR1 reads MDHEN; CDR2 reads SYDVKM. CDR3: CASSSQNNEQFF. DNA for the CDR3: TGTGCCAGCAGTTCCCAAAACAATGAGCAGTTCTTC.

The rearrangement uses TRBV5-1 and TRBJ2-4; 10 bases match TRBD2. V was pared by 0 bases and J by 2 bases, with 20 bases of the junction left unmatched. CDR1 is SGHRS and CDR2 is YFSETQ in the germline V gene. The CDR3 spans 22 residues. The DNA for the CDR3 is TGCGCCAGCAGCTTGGGATTAGGGGCCAGCGGGAGGGCCATAGGTACCAAAAACATTCAGTACTTC. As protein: CASSLGLGASGRAIGTKNIQYF.

Written as DNA, the CDR3 is TGTGCCAGCAGCGTAGAAAATCGGATAGCTAACACCGGGGAGCTGTTTTTT. This encodes CASSVENRIANTGELFF. The V gene is TRBV9, the J gene TRBJ2-2; no definite D call. The CDR3 is made up of 17 amino acids. From germline, CDR1 is SGDLS and CDR2 YYNGEE. Trimming cost V 0 bases and J 2 bases, with 14 bases left between them.

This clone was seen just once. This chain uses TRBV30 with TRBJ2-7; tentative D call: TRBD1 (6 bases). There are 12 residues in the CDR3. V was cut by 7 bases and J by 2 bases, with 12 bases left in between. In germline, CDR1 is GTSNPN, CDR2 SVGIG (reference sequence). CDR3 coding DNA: TGTGCCTATAAACAGGGCACCTACGAGCAGTACTTC. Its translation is CAYKQGTYEQYF.

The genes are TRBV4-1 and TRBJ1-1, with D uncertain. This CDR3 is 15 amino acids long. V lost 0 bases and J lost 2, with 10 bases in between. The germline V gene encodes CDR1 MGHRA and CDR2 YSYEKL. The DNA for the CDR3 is TGCGCCAGCAGCCAAGATATTAGTCCCAACACTGAAGCTTTCTTT. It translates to CASSQDISPNTEAFF.

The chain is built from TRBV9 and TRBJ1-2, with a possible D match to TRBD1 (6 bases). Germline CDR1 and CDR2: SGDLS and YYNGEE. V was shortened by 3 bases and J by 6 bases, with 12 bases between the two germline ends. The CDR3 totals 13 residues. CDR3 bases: TGTGCCAGCAGCGCCCCCCCAGGGGATGGCTACACCTTC. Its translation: CASSAPPGDGYTF.

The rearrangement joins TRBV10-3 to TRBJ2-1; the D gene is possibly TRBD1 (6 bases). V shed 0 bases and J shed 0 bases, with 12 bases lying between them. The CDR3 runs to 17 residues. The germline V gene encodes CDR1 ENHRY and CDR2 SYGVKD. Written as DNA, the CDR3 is TGTGCCATCAGTGAGTCGGTGGGGGCGAGCTCCTACAATGAGCAGTTCTTC. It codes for CAISESVGASSYNEQFF.

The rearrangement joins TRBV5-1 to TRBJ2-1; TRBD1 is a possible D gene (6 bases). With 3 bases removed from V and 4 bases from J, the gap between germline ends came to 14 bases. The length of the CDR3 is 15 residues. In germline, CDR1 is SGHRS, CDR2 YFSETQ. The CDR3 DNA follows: TGCGCCAGCAGCTCCACAGGGTCCAAGTACAATGAGCAGTTCTTC. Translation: CASSSTGSKYNEQFF.

The chain's CDR3 is CASSLSGITNYGYTF. In nucleotides, the CDR3 is TGTGCCAGTAGTTTGTCAGGGATCACTAACTATGGCTACACCTTC. This chain uses TRBV19 with TRBJ1-2; D perhaps matches TRBD1 (5 bases). The CDR3 is made up of 15 amino acids. Deletions cut 5 bases from V and 0 bases from J, with 13 bases between. Germline CDR1 LNHDA, CDR2 SQIVND (reference sequence).

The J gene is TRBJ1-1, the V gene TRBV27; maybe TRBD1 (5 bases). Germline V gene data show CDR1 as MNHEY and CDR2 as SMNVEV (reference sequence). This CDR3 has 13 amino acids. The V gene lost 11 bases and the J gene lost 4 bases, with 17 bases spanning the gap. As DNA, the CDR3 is TGTGCCTCACGGTCGGGGGTGTTCACTGAAGCTTTCTTT. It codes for CASRSGVFTEAFF.

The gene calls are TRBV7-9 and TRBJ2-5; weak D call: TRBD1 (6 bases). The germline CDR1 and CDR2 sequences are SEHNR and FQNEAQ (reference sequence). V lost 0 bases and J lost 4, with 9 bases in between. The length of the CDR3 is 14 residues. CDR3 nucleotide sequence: TGTGCCAGCAGCTTAGCGGACAGTAGAGAGACCCAGTACTTC. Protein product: CASSLADSRETQYF.

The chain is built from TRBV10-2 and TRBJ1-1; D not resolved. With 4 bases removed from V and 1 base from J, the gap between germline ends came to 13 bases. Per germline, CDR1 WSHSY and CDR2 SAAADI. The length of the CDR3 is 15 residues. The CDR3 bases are TGCGCCAGCAGTGTCCCCCCAGGTACGAACACTGAAGCTTTCTTT. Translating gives CASSVPPGTNTEAFF.

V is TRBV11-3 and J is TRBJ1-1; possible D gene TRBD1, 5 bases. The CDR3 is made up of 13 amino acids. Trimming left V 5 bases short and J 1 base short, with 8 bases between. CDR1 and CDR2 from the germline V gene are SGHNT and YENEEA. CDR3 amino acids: CASSGRGNTEAFF. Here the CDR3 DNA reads TGTGCCAGCAGCGGGAGGGGGAACACTGAAGCTTTCTTT.